The sequence of this T cell receptor (beta chain) was determined in a study of blood T cell repertoires in COVID-19. Study-level background: Acute and convalescent COVID-19 specimens originated in the United States, Italy and Spain. Sources were T cells, B-cell-depleted T cells, or PBMCs; the material itself was cDNA or gDNA.

Under the authors' procedure: Reference gene primer amplification yielded estimated nucleated cell counts. The data were produced by immunoSEQ multiplex PCR, yet TCRdb's version contains in-frame clones alone and is incomplete. The D gene and trimming were derived from the DNA, and the V and J assignments and clone size from that table. This repertoire shows under 45,000 clones, over 80% found once; its top ten account for 13% to 15%. Germline CDR1 and CDR2: ENHRY and SYGVKD. The CDR3 extends over 15 amino acids. Unmatched junction bases numbered 4, after V lost 4 bases and J lost 1 base. Sequenced sample: peripheral blood. The sequence came from a human donor in a cohort sampled during active COVID-19. This chain connects TRBV10-3 to TRBJ1-5; 7 nucleotides align to TRBD1. For the CDR3, the DNA is TGTGCCATCAGTGCGGGACAGATAAGCAATCAGCCCCAGCATTTT. It is translated as CAISAGQISNQPQHF.